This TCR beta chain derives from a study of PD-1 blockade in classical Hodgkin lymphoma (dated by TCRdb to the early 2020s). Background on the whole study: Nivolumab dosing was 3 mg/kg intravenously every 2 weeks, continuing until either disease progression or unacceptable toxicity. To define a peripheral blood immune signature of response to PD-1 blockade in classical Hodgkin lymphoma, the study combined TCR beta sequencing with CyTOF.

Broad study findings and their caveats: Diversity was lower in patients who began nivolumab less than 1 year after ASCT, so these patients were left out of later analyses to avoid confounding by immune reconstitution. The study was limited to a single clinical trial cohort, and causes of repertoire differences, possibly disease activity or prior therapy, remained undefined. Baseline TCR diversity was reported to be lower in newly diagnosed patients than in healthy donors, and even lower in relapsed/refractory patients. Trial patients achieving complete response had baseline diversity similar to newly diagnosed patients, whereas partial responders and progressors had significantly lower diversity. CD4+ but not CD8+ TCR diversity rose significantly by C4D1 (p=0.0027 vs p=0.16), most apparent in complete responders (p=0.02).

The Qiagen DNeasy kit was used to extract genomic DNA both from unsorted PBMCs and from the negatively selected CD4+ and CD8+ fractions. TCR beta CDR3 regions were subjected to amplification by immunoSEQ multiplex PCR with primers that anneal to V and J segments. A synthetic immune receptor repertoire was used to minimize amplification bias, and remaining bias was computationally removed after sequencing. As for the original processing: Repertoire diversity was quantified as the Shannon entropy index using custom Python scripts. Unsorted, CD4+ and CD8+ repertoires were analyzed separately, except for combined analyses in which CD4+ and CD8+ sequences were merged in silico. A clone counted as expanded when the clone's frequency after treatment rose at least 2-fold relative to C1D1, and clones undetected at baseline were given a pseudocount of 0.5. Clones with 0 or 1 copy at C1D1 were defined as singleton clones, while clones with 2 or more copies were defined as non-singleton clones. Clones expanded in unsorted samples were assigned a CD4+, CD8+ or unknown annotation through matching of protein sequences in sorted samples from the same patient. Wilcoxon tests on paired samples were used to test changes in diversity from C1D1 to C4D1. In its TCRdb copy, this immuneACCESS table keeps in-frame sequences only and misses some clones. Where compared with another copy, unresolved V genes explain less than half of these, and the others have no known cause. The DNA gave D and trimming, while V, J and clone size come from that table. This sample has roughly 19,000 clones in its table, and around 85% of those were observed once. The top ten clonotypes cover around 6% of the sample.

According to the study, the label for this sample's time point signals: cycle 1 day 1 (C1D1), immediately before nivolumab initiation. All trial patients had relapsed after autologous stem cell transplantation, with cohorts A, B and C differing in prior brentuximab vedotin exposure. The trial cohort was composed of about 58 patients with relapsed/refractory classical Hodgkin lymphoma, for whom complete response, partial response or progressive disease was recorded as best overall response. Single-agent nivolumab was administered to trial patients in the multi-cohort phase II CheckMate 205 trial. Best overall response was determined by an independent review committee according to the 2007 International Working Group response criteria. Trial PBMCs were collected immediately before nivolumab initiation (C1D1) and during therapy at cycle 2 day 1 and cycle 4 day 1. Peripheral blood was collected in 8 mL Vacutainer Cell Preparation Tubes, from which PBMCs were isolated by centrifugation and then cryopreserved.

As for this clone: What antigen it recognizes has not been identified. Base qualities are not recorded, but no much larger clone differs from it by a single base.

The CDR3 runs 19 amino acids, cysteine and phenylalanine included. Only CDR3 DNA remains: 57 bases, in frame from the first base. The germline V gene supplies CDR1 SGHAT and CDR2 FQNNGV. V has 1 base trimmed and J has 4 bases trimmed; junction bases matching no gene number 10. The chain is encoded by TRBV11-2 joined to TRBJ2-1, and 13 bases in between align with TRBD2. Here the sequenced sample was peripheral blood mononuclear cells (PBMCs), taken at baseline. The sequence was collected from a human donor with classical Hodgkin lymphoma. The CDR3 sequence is CASSLGTSGGAERYNEQFF. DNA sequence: TGTGCCAGCAGCTTAGGAACTAGCGGGGGGGCGGAACGTTACAATGAGCAGTTCTTC.